This T cell receptor beta chain was identified in a study of CD8 T cells in Susac syndrome. The CDR3 runs 17 residues. Germline trimming cut 4 bases from V and 1 base from J; bases unmatched to any gene: 9. After extraction with the RNeasy kit, roughly 0.45 to 1 ug of the RNA was reverse transcribed using random hexamers. Via MiXCR, TCRdb re-called the immunoSEQ multiplex PCR reads, giving one row per CDR3 protein. This sample has about 240,000 distinct CDR3 sequences; almost 97% occur once, and the top ten carry 0.08% to 0.11%. The chain couples TRBV12-3 or TRBV12-4 to TRBJ1-5; 8 bases match TRBD1. Sequenced input: CD4+ T cells from PBMCs. This clonotype was sampled from a human donor with Susac syndrome. This CDR3 is CASSSDRGQLSNQPQHF. In DNA form, the CDR3 reads TGTGCCAGCAGTTCTGACAGGGGACAACTAAGCAATCAGCCCCAGCATTTT.